This T cell receptor beta chain stems from a study of beta chain features in type 1 diabetes. Study-level background: Investigators examined 107,917,701 sorted cells across all samples. The study, taken as a whole, reports: Sequencing the cDNA could make cells with high TCR expression show up more than they should. Among type 1 diabetes patients, VDJ junctions had fewer insertions and more deletions. Amplification by PCR could prefer shorter templates, with the same effect in patients and controls.

Isolated RNA was reverse transcribed in full, so expressed TCRB transcripts were sequenced. Assay: immunoSEQ multiplex PCR; the TCRdb copy retains only in-frame clones and omits some. This sample carries 250,000 to 300,000 clones, roughly 8% of them seen once, and the ten largest clones take approximately 1%. The sample holds many counts of this clone. Its target is not known. Trimming removed 1 base at V and 3 bases at J, with 10 bases between. The germline CDR1 and CDR2 sequences are SGHTA and FQGNSA. The CDR3 has 14 residues. Sequencing was carried out using central memory CD4+ T cells from blood. This TCR was recovered from a woman between 18 and 29 years old in good health. The genes are TRBV7-2 and TRBJ2-7, with no clear D. The CDR3 spells CASSLDYQVYEQYF. Here the CDR3 DNA reads TGTGCCAGCAGCTTAGATTATCAGGTCTACGAGCAGTACTTC.